These T cell receptor beta chains were read from a single sample in a study of shared clonotypes between healthy human individuals. The repertoire was sequenced with immunoSEQ multiplex PCR; TCRdb's copy has only in-frame clones and lacks some. The sample lists roughly 500,000 clones, roughly 80% occurring once. Sequencing used PBMCs. All receptors derive from a woman in her thirties or forties in good health. Some clones in this sample may be carry-over from other donors' samples. Each CDR3 is given with its conserved first and last residue. A D gene is named only where the DNA matches it firmly. Clone size appears in some rows only: once, few, many, or a class for an expanded clone.

NA,TRBJ2-3,TRBV4-2,NA,TGTGCCAGCAGCCAAGCGAGGCCGGGGGACACAGATACGCAGTATTTT,CASSQARPGDTDTQYF
NA,TRBJ2-3,TRBV9,NA,TGTGCTTCGGGCGGGAACACAGATACGCAGTATTTT,CASGGNTDTQYF
NA,TRBJ2-7,TRBV2,NA,TGTGCCAGCAGTGAAGGGTGGCGCGAGCAGTACTTC,CASSEGWREQYF
NA,TRBJ1-2,TRBV7-9,NA,TGTGCCAGCAGCTTAGCTGCTATCGGCTATGGCTACACCTTC,CASSLAAIGYGYTF
NA,TRBJ2-1,TRBV15,few,TGTGCCACCAGCAGAGACCGGGGCGTTGAGCAGTTCTTC,CATSRDRGVEQFF
NA,TRBJ2-1,TRBV6-1,NA,TGTGCCAGCAGTGAGCGAAGGGGCAATGAGCAGTTCTTC,CASSERRGNEQFF
NA,TRBJ2-4,TRBV28,NA,TGTGCCAGCAGCCCCGCTGTTCGAGCCAAAAACATTCAGTACTTC,CASSPAVRAKNIQYF
NA,TRBJ1-2,TRBV27,NA,TGTGCCAGCAGTTTATCCCCCGGACTTAACTATGGCTACACCTTC,CASSLSPGLNYGYTF
TRBD1,TRBJ1-1,TRBV14,NA,TGTGCCAGCAGTCTTACAGGGGGCACTGAAGCTTTCTTT,CASSLTGGTEAFF
NA,TRBJ1-3,TRBV28,NA,TGTGCCAGCAGGGACAGTTCCTCTGGAAACACCATATATTTT,CASRDSSSGNTIYF
TRBD2,TRBJ2-1,TRBV6-5,many,TGTGCCAGCAGTTCCGGAGCGGGAAGCGCCTACAATGAGCAGTTCTTC,CASSSGAGSAYNEQFF
TRBD1,TRBJ2-7,TRBV7-2,once,TGTGCCAGCAGCTTAGCCGGGACAGGGGGCTACGAGCAGTACTTC,CASSLAGTGGYEQYF
TRBD1,TRBJ2-3,TRBV7-3,NA,TGTGCCAGCAGCTTGGAGGGACAGGCAACAACAGATACGCAGTATTTT,CASSLEGQATTDTQYF
NA,TRBJ1-4,TRBV6-1,NA,TGTGCCAGCAGCGGCGGGGCTACTAATGAAAAACTGTTTTTT,CASSGGATNEKLFF
NA,TRBJ2-7,TRBV5-6,NA,TGTGCCAGCAGCTTGCAGGGTCCCTACGAGCAGTACTTC,CASSLQGPYEQYF
TRBD1,TRBJ1-3,TRBV10-2,NA,TGCGCCAGCAGTGAGCAGGGGGCTGGAAACACCATATATTTT,CASSEQGAGNTIYF
TRBD1,TRBJ1-1,TRBV28,NA,TGTGCCAGCAAGACAGGGGGCAACACTGAAGCTTTCTTT,CASKTGGNTEAFF
TRBD2,TRBJ2-3,TRBV6-5,NA,TGTGCCAGCAGTGCCGGACTAGCGTCGGATACGCAGTATTTT,CASSAGLASDTQYF
TRBD2,TRBJ2-1,TRBV6-1,NA,TGTGCCAGCAGTGAGGCCCTGACTAGCGGGAGGGCCCTCGGAGGTGATGAGCAGTTCTTC,CASSEALTSGRALGGDEQFF
TRBD1,TRBJ2-5,TRBV29-1,NA,TGCAGCGTCCGGGACAGTCAAGAGACCCAGTACTTC,CSVRDSQETQYF
NA,TRBJ2-5,TRBV5-1,NA,TGCGCCAGCAGCTTGGGGGTAGCTGAGACCCAGTACTTC,CASSLGVAETQYF
NA,TRBJ1-1,TRBV6-5,NA,TGTGCCAGCAGTTACGGGAGGTTTACTGAAGCTTTCTTT,CASSYGRFTEAFF
TRBD1,TRBJ1-5,TRBV6-1,NA,TGTGCCAGCAGTGAAACGCAGGGGGCTTTTCAGCCCCAGCATTTT,CASSETQGAFQPQHF
TRBD1,TRBJ1-1,TRBV11-2,NA,TGTGCCAGCAGCCGGGACAGGAACACTGAAGCTTTCTTT,CASSRDRNTEAFF
NA,TRBJ2-7,TRBV6-1,NA,TGTGCCAGCAGTGAGGTGAACGAGCAGTACTTC,CASSEVNEQYF
NA,TRBJ2-7,TRBV7-9,NA,TGTGCCAGCAGTCAGTCCGGGGGATCCTACGAGCAGTACTTC,CASSQSGGSYEQYF
NA,TRBJ1-2,TRBV6-1,NA,TGTGCCAGCAGTGACTCTCTAGACAGGGGCTACACCTTC,CASSDSLDRGYTF
TRBD1,TRBJ1-1,TRBV28,NA,TGTGCCAGCAGAGACAGGGGGGACACTGAAGCTTTCTTT,CASRDRGDTEAFF
TRBD1,TRBJ1-1,TRBV6-6,NA,TGTGCCAGCAACCTCCCGGACAGGGGGAACACTGAAGCTTTCTTT,CASNLPDRGNTEAFF
TRBD2,TRBJ2-5,TRBV7-2,once,TGTGCCAGCAGCCGGGGGGGAAACCAAGAGACCCAGTACTTC,CASSRGGNQETQYF
NA,TRBJ2-7,TRBV9,NA,TGTGCCAGCAGCGTAGACCCAGGGGGGGTCACCTACGAGCAGTACTTC,CASSVDPGGVTYEQYF
NA,TRBJ1-5,TRBV18,NA,TGTGCCAGCTCACCACCGCGGGACTATAGCAATCAGCCCCAGCATTTT,CASSPPRDYSNQPQHF
TRBD2,TRBJ2-7,TRBV6-1,NA,TGTGCCAGCAGTGGTGAGAGCGGGGGGTCCTACGAGCAGTACTTC,CASSGESGGSYEQYF
NA,TRBJ2-7,TRBV6-1,NA,TGTGCCAGCAGTGATCGCACAGTCGGCGAGCAGTACTTC,CASSDRTVGEQYF
TRBD1,TRBJ1-4,TRBV7-8,NA,TGTGCCAGCAGCGCGGGGACAGGCGAAAAACTGTTTTTT,CASSAGTGEKLFF
NA,TRBJ2-7,TRBV29-1,NA,TGCAGCGCCGGGGTGGGGGAGCAGTACTTC,CSAGVGEQYF
TRBD2,TRBJ2-1,TRBV11-2,NA,TGTGCCAGCAGCTTAACTAGGACTAGCGGTCTAGACGATGAGCAGTTCTTC,CASSLTRTSGLDDEQFF
NA,TRBJ2-1,TRBV9,NA,TGTGCCAGCAGCCTAGAAGGGTATTACAATGAGCAGTTCTTC,CASSLEGYYNEQFF
NA,TRBJ2-3,TRBV7-6,NA,TGTGCCAGCAGCCAAACCATTATTTCGACTGGCACAGATACGCAGTATTTT,CASSQTIISTGTDTQYF
NA,TRBJ1-5,TRBV5-1,NA,TGCGCCAGCAGCTTGGACGGGGATAGCAATCAGCCCCAGCATTTT,CASSLDGDSNQPQHF
TRBD2,TRBJ2-5,TRBV19,few,TGTGCCAGTAGTCCTACTAGCGCACAAGAGACCCAGTACTTC,CASSPTSAQETQYF
NA,TRBJ1-2,TRBV5-5,NA,TGTGCCAGCAGCTTGGTTGGCCGCAATGGTTATGGCTACACCTTC,CASSLVGRNGYGYTF
NA,TRBJ1-1,TRBV5-1,few,TGCGCCAGCAGCTTGGAGGGGATTGGGGCTTTCTTT,CASSLEGIGAFF
NA,TRBJ2-1,TRBV5-1,few,TGCGCCAGCAGCTTTACGGACAGCTCCTACAATGAGCAGTTCTTC,CASSFTDSSYNEQFF
TRBD1,TRBJ2-7,TRBV9,NA,TGTGCCAGCTCCCGGGACAGGGGGTACGAGCAGTACTTC,CASSRDRGYEQYF
TRBD1,TRBJ2-5,TRBV5-1,NA,TGCGCCAGCAGCTCCCGACAGGGGCAAGAGACCCAGTACTTC,CASSSRQGQETQYF
NA,TRBJ2-2,TRBV4-1,few,TGCGCCAGCAGCCAACGGGTCGTGATAGGGGCGAACACCGGGGAGCTGTTTTTT,CASSQRVVIGANTGELFF
NA,TRBJ1-2,TRBV11-2,NA,TGTGCCAGCAGCTCCGACCGGGGGGCTAGTAGCTACACCTTC,CASSSDRGASSYTF
TRBD2,TRBJ2-1,TRBV10-1,few,TGCGCCAGCAGTGATGTAGGGTTTAACCCGGGACTAGCGGACAATGAGCAGTTCTTC,CASSDVGFNPGLADNEQFF
NA,TRBJ1-2,TRBV30,NA,TGTGCCTGGAGTGTCCCGGGTGGCTACACCTTC,CAWSVPGGYTF
TRBD1,TRBJ1-1,TRBV7-2,once,TGTGCCAGCAGGGCAGGGGGCGCGAGGGGTATGAACACTGAAGCTTTCTTT,CASRAGGARGMNTEAFF
TRBD1,TRBJ2-5,TRBV5-1,NA,TGCGCCAGCAGCTTGGGGACAGGGGAGACCCAGTACTTC,CASSLGTGETQYF
TRBD2,TRBJ2-1,TRBV5-1,NA,TGCGCCAGCAGCTCGAACCTGGGACTAGGTCTCAATGAGCAGTTCTTC,CASSSNLGLGLNEQFF
TRBD2,TRBJ2-7,TRBV30,NA,TGTGCCTGGAATTCGGGGGGGGCCTACGAGCAGTACTTC,CAWNSGGAYEQYF
TRBD2,TRBJ2-1,TRBV5-1,NA,TGCGCCAGCAGCTTGGAGTCCCTAGCGGGGTTGAGCTCCTACAATGAGCAGTTCTTC,CASSLESLAGLSSYNEQFF
TRBD1,TRBJ2-1,TRBV5-1,NA,TGCGCCAGCAGCAGCGGGACAGGGTACAATGAGCAGTTCTTC,CASSSGTGYNEQFF